This T cell receptor (beta chain) was captured in a study of cytotoxic CD8 clonotypes in ibrutinib-treated CLL. On the study more broadly: Patient counts were roughly 10 relapsed/refractory, over 14 treatment-naive and around 17 IGHV unmutated. Samples averaged approximately 250,000 productive templates and some 91,000 productive rearrangements.

The germline gives CDR1 KGHSH, CDR2 LQKENI. Unmatched junction bases numbered 8, after V lost 3 bases and J lost 3 bases. The length of the CDR3 is 16 residues. Generated by immunoSEQ multiplex PCR, the TCRdb table keeps only in-frame clones and is missing some. The sample has more than 200,000 clones; 60% to 80% are singletons. Material: PBMCs, obtained after 12 months of ibrutinib treatment. The V gene is TRBV18, the J gene TRBJ2-5; 9 nucleotides match TRBD2. This TCR was recovered from a human donor with chronic lymphocytic leukemia. CDR3 sequence (DNA): TGTGCCAGCTCACCCCAACTAGCGGGTAGAGAAGAGACCCAGTACTTC. This codes for CASSPQLAGREETQYF.